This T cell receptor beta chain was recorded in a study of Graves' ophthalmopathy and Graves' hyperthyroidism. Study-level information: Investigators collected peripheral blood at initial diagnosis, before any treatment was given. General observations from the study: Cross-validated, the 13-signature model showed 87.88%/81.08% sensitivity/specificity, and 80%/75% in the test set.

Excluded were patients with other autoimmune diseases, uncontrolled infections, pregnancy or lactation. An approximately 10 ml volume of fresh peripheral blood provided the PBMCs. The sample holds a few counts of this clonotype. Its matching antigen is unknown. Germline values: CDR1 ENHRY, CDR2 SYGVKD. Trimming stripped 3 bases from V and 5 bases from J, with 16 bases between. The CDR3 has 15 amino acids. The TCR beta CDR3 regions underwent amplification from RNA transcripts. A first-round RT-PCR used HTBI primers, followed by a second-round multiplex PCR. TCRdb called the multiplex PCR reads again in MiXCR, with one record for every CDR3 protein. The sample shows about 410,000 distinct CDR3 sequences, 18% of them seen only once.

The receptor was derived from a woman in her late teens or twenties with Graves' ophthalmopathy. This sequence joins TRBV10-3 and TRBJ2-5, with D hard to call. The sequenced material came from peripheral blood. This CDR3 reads CAISDPRKANETQYF. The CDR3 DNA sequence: TGTGCCATCAGTGACCCGAGGAAAGCAAACGAGACCCAGTACTTC.